This T cell receptor (beta chain) was profiled in a study of cytomegalovirus exposure and HLA in healthy donors. Study observations and caveats: The listing of approximately 160 TCR beta chains classed them as cytomegalovirus-associated. Earlier findings revealed that most TCR beta V segments proved productive either about 90% or about 30% of the time. In a later analysis, several top co-occurrence clusters appeared linked to parvovirus B19, influenza, CMV and Epstein-Barr virus.

Use of 60 Vbeta and 13 Jbeta primers characterized the PCR. Per the authors' pipeline: Later analysis identified approximately 88 million unique TCR beta chains, approximately 11 million shared. The repertoire was sequenced with immunoSEQ multiplex PCR; TCRdb's copy has only in-frame clones and lacks some. V and J calls and clone size are those listed in that table; D and trimming were worked out from the DNA. This sample has some 120,000 clones; 76% occur once, and the top ten carry 1.9%. Of note for this clone: Its cognate antigen is unknown.

Sequencing input: PBMCs. This receptor was identified in a man aged 45-65 years in good health and CMV-seronegative.

CDR3: CASSSRPGSGNQPQHF. DNA of the CDR3: TGTGCCAGTAGTTCCCGGCCAGGGTCGGGCAATCAGCCCCAGCATTTT. The rearrangement uses TRBV19 and TRBJ1-5, with D maybe TRBD1 (5 bases). V was cut by 5 bases and J by 2 bases, with 16 bases left in between. This CDR3 spans 16 amino acids. Germline-derived CDR1 and CDR2 are LNHDA and SQIVND (reference sequence).